This T cell receptor beta chain was captured in a study of T cell changes during pregnancy in multiple sclerosis. Generated by immunoSEQ multiplex PCR, the TCRdb table keeps only in-frame clones and is missing some. Here the sample spans 88,000 or so clones, roughly 94% being singletons. This CDR3 has 15 amino acids. Trimming removed 4 bases from V and 5 bases from J; junction bases left unmatched: 11. Germline CDR1 SGHKS, CDR2 YYEKEE (reference sequence). This receptor was taken from a female donor with multiple sclerosis, enrolled in a pregnancy study. The chain carries TRBV5-5 and TRBJ2-7; 8 bases fit TRBD1. Sequencing was performed on peripheral blood, taken before pregnancy. The CDR3 DNA sequence: TGTGCCAGCAGCCATAGAGGAGACAGGGGACACGAGCAGTACTTC. It encodes CASSHRGDRGHEQYF.